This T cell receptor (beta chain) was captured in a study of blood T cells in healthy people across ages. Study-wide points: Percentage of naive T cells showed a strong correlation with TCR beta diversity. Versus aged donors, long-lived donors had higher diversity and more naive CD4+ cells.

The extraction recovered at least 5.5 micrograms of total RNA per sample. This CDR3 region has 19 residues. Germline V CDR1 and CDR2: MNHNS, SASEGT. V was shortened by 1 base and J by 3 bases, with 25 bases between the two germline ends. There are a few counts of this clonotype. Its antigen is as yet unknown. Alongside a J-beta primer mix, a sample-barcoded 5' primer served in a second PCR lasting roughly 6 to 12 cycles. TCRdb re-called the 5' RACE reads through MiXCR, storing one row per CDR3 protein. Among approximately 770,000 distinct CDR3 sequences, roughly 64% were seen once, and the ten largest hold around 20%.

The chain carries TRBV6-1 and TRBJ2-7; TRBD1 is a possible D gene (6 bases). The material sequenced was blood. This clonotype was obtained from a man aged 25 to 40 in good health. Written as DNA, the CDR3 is TGTGCCAGCAGTGAAGACAGGGTTTTTCTTTTGGCGGGCGACTACGAGCAGTACTTC. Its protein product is CASSEDRVFLLAGDYEQYF.